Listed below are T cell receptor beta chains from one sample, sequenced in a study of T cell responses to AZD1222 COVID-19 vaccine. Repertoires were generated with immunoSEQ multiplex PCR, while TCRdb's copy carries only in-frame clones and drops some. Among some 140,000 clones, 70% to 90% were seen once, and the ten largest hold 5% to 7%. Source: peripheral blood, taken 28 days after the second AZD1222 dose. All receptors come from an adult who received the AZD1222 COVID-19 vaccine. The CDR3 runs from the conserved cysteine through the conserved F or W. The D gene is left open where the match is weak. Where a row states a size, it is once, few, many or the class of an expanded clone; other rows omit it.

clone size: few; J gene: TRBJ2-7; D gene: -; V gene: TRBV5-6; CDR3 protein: CASSLYGAAFSSYEQYF; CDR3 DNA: TGTGCCAGCAGCTTGTACGGGGCGGCCTTCAGCTCCTACGAGCAGTACTTC
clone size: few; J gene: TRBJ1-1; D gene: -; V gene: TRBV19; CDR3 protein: CASKRGRGNTEAFF; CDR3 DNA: TGTGCCAGTAAAAGGGGCAGGGGGAACACTGAAGCTTTCTTT
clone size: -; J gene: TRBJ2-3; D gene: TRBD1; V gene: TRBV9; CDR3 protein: CASSPGTGGDTQYF; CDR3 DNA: TGTGCCAGCAGCCCCGGGACAGGGGGCGATACGCAGTATTTT
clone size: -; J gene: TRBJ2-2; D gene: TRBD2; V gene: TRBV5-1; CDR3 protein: CASSLGLAGGSHGELFF; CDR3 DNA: TGCGCCAGCAGCTTAGGACTAGCGGGAGGCTCCCACGGGGAGCTGTTTTTT
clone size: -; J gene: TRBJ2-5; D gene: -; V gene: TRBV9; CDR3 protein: CASSAGTQETQYF; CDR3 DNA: TGTGCCAGCAGCGCCGGGACACAAGAGACCCAGTACTTC
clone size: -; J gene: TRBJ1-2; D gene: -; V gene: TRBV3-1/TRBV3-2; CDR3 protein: CASSQPYGYTF; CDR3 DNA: TGTGCCAGCAGCCAACCCTATGGCTACACCTTC
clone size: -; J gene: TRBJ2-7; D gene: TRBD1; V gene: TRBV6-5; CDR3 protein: CASMAGTGDHEQYF; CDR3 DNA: TGTGCCAGCATGGCCGGGACAGGGGATCACGAGCAGTACTTC
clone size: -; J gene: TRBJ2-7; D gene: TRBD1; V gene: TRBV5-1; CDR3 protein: CASSLAYRQGNDEQYF; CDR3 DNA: TGCGCCAGCAGCTTGGCCTACCGACAGGGGAATGACGAGCAGTACTTC
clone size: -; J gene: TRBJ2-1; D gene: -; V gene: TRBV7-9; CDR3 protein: CASSFSEISYNEQFF; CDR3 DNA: TGTGCCAGCAGCTTCTCGGAAATCTCCTACAATGAGCAGTTCTTC
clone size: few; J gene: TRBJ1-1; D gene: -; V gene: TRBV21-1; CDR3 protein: CASSEGAAPLNTEAFF; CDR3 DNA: TGTGCCAGCAGTGAGGGGGCGGCCCCTTTGAACACTGAAGCTTTCTTT
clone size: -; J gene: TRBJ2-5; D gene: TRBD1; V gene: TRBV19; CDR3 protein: CASSIGRHRTGGRETQYF; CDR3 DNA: TGTGCCAGTAGTATAGGCCGCCATAGGACAGGGGGCCGGGAGACCCAGTACTTC
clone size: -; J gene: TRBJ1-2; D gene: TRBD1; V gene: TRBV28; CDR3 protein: CASSSGQGIDGYTF; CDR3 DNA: TGTGCCAGCAGTTCCGGACAGGGGATAGATGGCTACACCTTC
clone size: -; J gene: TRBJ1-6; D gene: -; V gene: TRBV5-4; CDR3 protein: CASSFGGAGWNSPLHF; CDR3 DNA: TGTGCCAGCAGCTTTGGGGGGGCCGGCTGGAATTCACCCCTCCACTTT
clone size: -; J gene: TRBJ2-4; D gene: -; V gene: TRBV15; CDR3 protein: CATSGQKNIQYF; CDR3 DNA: TGTGCCACCTCCGGACAGAAAAACATTCAGTACTTC
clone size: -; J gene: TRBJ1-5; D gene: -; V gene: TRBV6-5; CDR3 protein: CASSRTASNQPQHF; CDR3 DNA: TGTGCCAGCAGCCGGACGGCTAGCAATCAGCCCCAGCATTTT
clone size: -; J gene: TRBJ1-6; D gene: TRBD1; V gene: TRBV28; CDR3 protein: CASSRQGAGNSPLHF; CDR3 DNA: TGTGCCAGCAGCCGACAGGGGGCAGGGAATTCACCCCTCCACTTT
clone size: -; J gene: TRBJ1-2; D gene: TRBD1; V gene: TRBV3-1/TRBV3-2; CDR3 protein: CASSQETGGNGYTF; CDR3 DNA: TGTGCCAGCAGCCAAGAGACAGGGGGAAATGGCTACACCTTC
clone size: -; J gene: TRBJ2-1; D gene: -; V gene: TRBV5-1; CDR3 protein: CASSLGHYNEQFF; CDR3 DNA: TGCGCCAGCAGCTTGGGGCACTACAATGAGCAGTTCTTC
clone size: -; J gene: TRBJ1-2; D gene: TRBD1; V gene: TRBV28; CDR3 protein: CASSFRQGRVGYTF; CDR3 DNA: TGTGCCAGCAGTTTCAGACAGGGGAGGGTAGGCTACACCTTC
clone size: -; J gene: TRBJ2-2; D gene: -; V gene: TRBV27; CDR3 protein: CASSERGTGTGELFF; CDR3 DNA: TGTGCCAGCAGTGAAAGGGGAACGGGCACCGGGGAGCTGTTTTTT
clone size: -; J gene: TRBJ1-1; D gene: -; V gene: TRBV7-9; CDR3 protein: CASSLIRGSTEAFF; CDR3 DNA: TGTGCCAGCAGCTTAATTCGGGGTAGCACTGAAGCTTTCTTT
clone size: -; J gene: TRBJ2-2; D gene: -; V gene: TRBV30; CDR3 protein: CAWSITVSGGELFF; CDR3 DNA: TGTGCCTGGAGTATAACAGTCTCTGGTGGGGAGCTGTTTTTT
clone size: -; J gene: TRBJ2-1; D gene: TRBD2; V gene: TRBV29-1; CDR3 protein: CSVLSGGGGEQFF; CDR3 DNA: TGCAGCGTACTTAGCGGGGGGGGAGGTGAGCAGTTCTTC
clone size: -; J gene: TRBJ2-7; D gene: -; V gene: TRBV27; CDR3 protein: CASSGASYEQYF; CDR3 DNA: TGTGCCAGCAGTGGCGCGTCCTACGAGCAGTACTTC